A selection of T cell receptor beta chains follows, all from one sample in a study of neoadjuvant anti-PD-1 for oral cavity cancer. Produced via immunoSEQ multiplex PCR; TCRdb's table is partial and in-frame only. The sample has around 13,000 clones, about two thirds seen once. The material was PBMCs, obtained after nivolumab (anti-PD-1) treatment. The receptors derive from a person aged 35 to 85 with oral cavity squamous cell carcinoma. The CDR3 runs from the conserved cysteine through the conserved F or W. The order of the fields is CDR3 protein, CDR3 DNA, V gene, D gene, J gene, clone size. A D gene is named only where the DNA matches it firmly. Size is stated for part of the rows, as once, few or many counts, or as a class when the clone is expanded.

CASSPGGNTIYF TGTGCCAGCAGCCCTGGGGGAAACACCATATATTTT TRBV13 - TRBJ1-3 -
CASSLPGTDTQYF TGTGCCAGCAGCCTCCCCGGCACAGATACGCAGTATTTT TRBV14 - TRBJ2-3 once
CASSHWYEITEAFF TGTGCCAGCAGCCATTGGTACGAGATCACTGAAGCTTTCTTT TRBV7-8 - TRBJ1-1 -
CASSVGLAGGYNEQFF TGTGCCAGCAGCGTCGGACTAGCGGGAGGCTACAATGAGCAGTTCTTC TRBV9 TRBD2 TRBJ2-1 -
CASSGVGAGQPQHF TGTGCCAGCAGTGGAGTGGGGGCAGGTCAGCCCCAGCATTTT TRBV9 - TRBJ1-5 -
CASSEMRYEQYF TGTGCCAGCAGTGAAATGCGGTACGAGCAGTACTTC TRBV6-1 - TRBJ2-7 -
CASSSLGTRDDGWETQYF TGTGCCAGCAGCTCGTTGGGTACTCGGGACGATGGGTGGGAGACCCAGTACTTC TRBV11-1 - TRBJ2-5 -
CASSYASSDEQFF TGTGCCAGCAGTTACGCGTCTAGCGATGAGCAGTTCTTC TRBV6-5 - TRBJ2-1 -
CASNRDYTDTQYF TGCGCCAGCAACCGGGACTACACAGATACGCAGTATTTT TRBV10-1 TRBD2 TRBJ2-3 -
CASSSLSSGELFF TGTGCCAGTAGTTCCCTGTCCTCCGGGGAGCTGTTTTTT TRBV19 - TRBJ2-2 -
CSVSQGTGAETQYF TGCAGCGTTTCTCAAGGGACAGGGGCAGAGACCCAGTACTTC TRBV29-1 TRBD1 TRBJ2-5 -
CASSLLGGSGPSYEQYF TGCGCCAGCAGCCTTTTGGGTGGAAGCGGTCCTTCCTACGAGCAGTACTTC TRBV4-1 - TRBJ2-7 -
CASSSLTSGRAYEQYF TGTGCCAGCAGTTCTCTTACTAGCGGGAGGGCCTACGAGCAGTACTTC TRBV6-5 TRBD2 TRBJ2-7 -
CASSFSAVGETQYF TGCGCCAGCAGCTTTTCGGCAGTAGGGGAGACCCAGTACTTC TRBV5-1 - TRBJ2-5 few
CASSIRPSTDTQYF TGTGCCAGCAGCATCCGACCATCCACAGATACGCAGTATTTT TRBV9 - TRBJ2-3 -
CASSLADRIDEQYF TGCGCCAGCAGCTTGGCGGACAGGATCGACGAGCAGTACTTC TRBV5-1 TRBD1 TRBJ2-7 -
CASSPAVAGVYAYNEQFF TGTGCCAGCAGCCCCGCGGTAGCGGGAGTGTACGCCTACAATGAGCAGTTCTTC TRBV11-3 TRBD2 TRBJ2-1 -
CASSRDNSYNEQFF TGTGCCAGCAGCCGCGACAACTCCTACAATGAGCAGTTCTTC TRBV6-6 - TRBJ2-1 once
CASSPGQGVNEQFF TGCGCCAGCAGCCCGGGACAGGGGGTAAATGAGCAGTTCTTC TRBV5-1 TRBD1 TRBJ2-1 -
CASSPDRARSPLHF TGTGCCAGCAGCCCAGACAGGGCCAGATCACCCCTCCACTTT TRBV6-6 TRBD1 TRBJ1-6 -
CASSLGTGSYDEQFF TGTGCTAGCAGCTTAGGAACAGGGTCGTACGATGAGCAGTTCTTC TRBV7-7 - TRBJ2-1 -
CSVTAGGGNQPQHF TGCAGCGTCACCGCTGGGGGAGGCAATCAGCCCCAGCATTTT TRBV29-1 - TRBJ1-5 -
CASSFSDTQYF TGTGCCAGCAGCTTTTCAGATACGCAGTATTTT TRBV7-2 - TRBJ2-3 -
CASSVAPSLAVDTQYF TGTGCCAGCAGCGTAGCCCCCTCGCTAGCGGTAGATACGCAGTATTTT TRBV9 TRBD2 TRBJ2-3 -